These 15 T cell receptor beta chains share one sample of origin, sequenced in a study of blood T cell repertoires in COVID-19. Produced via immunoSEQ multiplex PCR; TCRdb's table is partial and in-frame only. The top ten clones hold about 12% of a sample with some 80,000 clones, 75% to 85% of them seen once. The specimen was peripheral blood. The source is a woman aged 40 to 50 with active or convalescent COVID-19.

The rearrangement joins TRBV16 to TRBJ1-5, with TRBD1 identical over 7 bases. Germline CDR1 is KGHSY and CDR2 is FQNENV. The CDR3 extends over 14 amino acids. J lost 9 bases, V lost 4 bases, and 9 bases had no gene match. The CDR3, as DNA: TGTGCCAGCAGCCGAATGACAGGGTCAGGGCCCCAGCATTTT. Protein product: CASSRMTGSGPQHF.

The chain is built from TRBV2 and TRBJ2-7; 7 nucleotides agree with TRBD1. Germline CDR1 is SNHLY and CDR2 is FYNNEI. The V gene end was trimmed by 7 bases and the J gene end by 1 base; junction bases not matched to a gene: 4. The CDR3 sequence is 13 residues long. CDR3 loop: CASNQQGSYEQYF. CDR3 bases: TGTGCCAGCAACCAACAGGGGTCCTACGAGCAGTACTTC.

Only one count was recorded for this clone. The chain joins TRBV3-1 (or the pseudogene TRBV3-2) to TRBJ1-4; 9 bases are shared with TRBD1. J lost 2 bases, V lost 4 bases, and 8 bases had no gene match. Germline lookup yields CDR1 LGHDT and CDR2 YNNKEL (reference sequence). The CDR3 spans 17 residues. The CDR3 protein is CASSRGQGYETNEKLFF. CDR3 nucleotide sequence: TGTGCCAGCAGCCGGGGACAGGGTTATGAGACTAATGAAAAACTGTTTTTT.

V gene TRBV29-1 combines with J gene TRBJ2-3, with unresolved D. The CDR3 loop spans 12 amino acids. The germline gives CDR1 SQVTM, CDR2 ANQGSEA. Between the trimmed V and J ends, which lost 4 bases and 6 bases, there was a span of 11 bases. The CDR3 protein is CSVAVLSDTQYF. CDR3 nucleotides: TGCAGCGTTGCCGTACTGTCGGATACGCAGTATTTT.

In DNA form, the CDR3 reads TGTGCCAGCACTATAGGAGGAGGGGCTGGGGCCAACGTCCTGACTTTC. The encoded protein is CASTIGGGAGANVLTF. The chain links TRBV28 to TRBJ2-6; a possible D gene is TRBD2 (6 bases). Between the trimmed V and J ends, which lost 7 bases and 2 bases, there was a span of 15 bases. Germline V lookup: CDR1 MDHEN, CDR2 SYDVKM. There are 16 residues in the CDR3.

The CDR3 protein is CATSRDLRNSGGGYEQYF. CDR3 nucleotides: TGTGCCACCAGCAGAGATCTCCGAAATAGCGGTGGTGGCTACGAGCAGTACTTC. The V gene is TRBV15, the J gene TRBJ2-7; tentatively, D is TRBD2 (6 bases). Per the germline V gene, CDR1 is LNHNV and CDR2 is YYDKDF (reference sequence). Trimming shortened V by 0 bases and J by 3 bases, and 21 bases separated the two germline ends. The CDR3 loop spans 18 amino acids.

The chain recombines TRBV6-5 with TRBJ1-4; D ambiguous. CDR3 length: 14 amino acids. V gave up 2 bases and J gave up 4 bases, with 8 bases separating them. Germline CDR1 and CDR2: MNHEY and SVGAGI. CDR3 amino acids: CASSYPEDNEKLFF. Here the CDR3 DNA reads TGTGCCAGCAGTTACCCAGAAGATAATGAAAAACTGTTTTTT.

The chain recombines TRBV2 with TRBJ1-1; a possible D gene is TRBD1 (6 bases). Trimming took 6 bases from V and 6 from J, leaving 8 bases between them. The length of the CDR3 is 11 residues. Germline lookup yields CDR1 SNHLY and CDR2 FYNNEI. As DNA, the CDR3 is TGTGCCAGCAGAACAGGGCCTGAAGCTTTCTTT. Translated: CASRTGPEAFF.

In this sample, this clone turned up once. This chain links TRBV27 with TRBJ2-3; D remains unclear. The CDR3 sequence is 13 residues long. The ends were cut back, 3 bases at V and 0 bases at J, with 4 bases in the middle. Per germline, CDR1 MNHEY and CDR2 SMNVEV (reference sequence). CDR3: CASSLASTDTQYF. The CDR3 nucleotides read TGTGCCAGCAGTTTGGCTAGCACAGATACGCAGTATTTT.

The V gene is TRBV7-8, the J gene TRBJ2-5, with D unclear. V lost 5 bases, J lost 9 bases, and 13 bases lay in between. The CDR3 is 12 residues long. The germline CDR1 and CDR2 sequences are SGHVS and FQNEAQ. This CDR3 reads CASSHGYAAQYF. The CDR3 nucleotides read TGTGCCAGCAGCCACGGGTATGCGGCCCAGTACTTC.

The chain recombines TRBV10-3 with TRBJ1-1; no clear D gene. This CDR3 has 17 amino acids. CDR1 ENHRY and CDR2 SYGVKD come from the germline V gene. Trimming took off 0 bases at V and 0 bases at J, with 14 bases between the two ends. In nucleotides, the CDR3 is TGTGCCATCAGTGAGTCGATCGCGGCGGAGATGAACACTGAAGCTTTCTTT. Translation: CAISESIAAEMNTEAFF.

In its sample, this clone was seen once. The rearrangement uses TRBV12-3 or TRBV12-4 and TRBJ1-2, with D unresolved. The V gene lost 2 bases and the J gene lost 1 base, with 5 bases spanning the gap. CDR3 length: 13 amino acids. The DNA for the CDR3 is TGTGCCAGCAGTTTAAACAATAACTATGGCTACACCTTC. Amino acid sequence: CASSLNNNYGYTF.

The CDR3 here is CASSLEAVSWANVLTF. The CDR3 DNA follows: TGTGCCAGCAGCTTGGAGGCGGTGAGCTGGGCCAACGTCCTGACTTTC. The genes are TRBV5-6 and TRBJ2-6; D not certain. Trimming stripped 0 bases from V and 5 bases from J, with 12 bases between. This CDR3 region has 16 residues. CDR1 and CDR2 (germline): SGHDT, YYEEEE.

The CDR3 DNA reads TGTGCCAGCAGTTACCGAGGACAGGGAAGTGAAAAACTGTTTTTT. Its protein product is CASSYRGQGSEKLFF. The V and J genes are TRBV6-5 and TRBJ1-4, with 8 bases that match TRBD1. With 2 bases clipped from V and 7 bases from J, the junction kept 6 bases outside the gene matches. There are 15 residues in the CDR3. Germline V lookup: CDR1 MNHEY, CDR2 SVGAGI.

In its sample, this clone was seen once. The rearrangement joins TRBV4-3 to TRBJ1-5; 7 bases are shared with TRBD1. There are 16 residues in the CDR3. Germline CDR1 reads LGHNA; CDR2 reads YSLEER. V was pared by 0 bases and J by 4 bases, with 6 bases of the junction left unmatched. The CDR3 protein is CASSQEARQGNQPQHF. CDR3 DNA: TGCGCCAGCAGCCAAGAAGCTCGACAGGGAAATCAGCCCCAGCATTTT.